The clone carrying this T cell receptor beta chain showed up just a few times. The antigen remains unidentified. The data originate from a study of CD8 T cells in ankylosing spondylitis. Germline assignment: CDR1 MNHEY and CDR2 SVGAGI. V gave up 2 bases and J gave up 0 bases, with 11 bases separating them. The CDR3 covers 16 residues. General study results and limits: Clones tied to disease were said to be significantly enriched in matched ankylosing spondylitis synovial fluid. Apparently characteristic of ankylosing spondylitis blood was a TCR beta motif (roughly 8 highly homologous variants). Some of these motif variants have turned up before, in reports on reactive arthritis synovial fluid and blood.

Quantitative 5'-RACE with molecular barcodes produced the TCR beta libraries. TCRdb reprocessed the 5' RACE reads with MiXCR, giving one entry per CDR3 protein. The top ten hold roughly 8% of the sample, which has 310,000 or so distinct CDR3 sequences, roughly 20% seen once. The chain combines TRBV6-5 with TRBJ1-3; D unresolved. The sample was blood, either unsorted or a sorted T cell fraction (not recorded which). This receptor was obtained from a male donor with ankylosing spondylitis or in good health (not recorded which). The CDR3 coding sequence is TGTGCCAGCAGTTACGGTGTCACCTTCTCTGGAAACACCATATATTTT. Its protein product is CASSYGVTFSGNTIYF.